This TCR beta chain was obtained from a study of OX40 agonist ivuxolimab in advanced cancers. Background on the study: An agonistic human IgG2 monoclonal antibody against OX40 (CD134) was given.

The V segment lost 5 bases and the J segment 1 base; nucleotides outside the gene matches: 3. Germline V lookup: CDR1 LNHDA, CDR2 SQIVND (reference sequence). The CDR3 extends over 14 amino acids. Assay used: immunoSEQ multiplex PCR; TCRdb lists only in-frame clones, some missing. There are roughly 60,000 clones in the sample; about 88% occur only once, and approximately 4.7% lies in the top ten. Source: CD4+ or CD8+ T cells sorted from blood, taken in a trial of the OX40 agonist ivuxolimab. The chain uses TRBV19 and TRBJ1-1; 8 bases fit TRBD1. This clonotype originated in an adult with an advanced solid tumor such as melanoma, head and neck, liver or kidney cancer. This CDR3 is CASSAQGANTEAFF. The CDR3 DNA is TGTGCCAGTAGTGCTCAGGGGGCGAACACTGAAGCTTTCTTT. Full variable domain (outside the CDR3, taken from reference TRBV19 and TRBJ1-1): DGGITQSPKYLFRKEGQNVTLSCEQNLNHDAMYWYRQDPGQGLRLIYYSQIVNDFQKGDIAEGYSVSREKKESFPLTVTSAQKNPTAFYLCASSAQGANTEAFFGQGTRLTVV.